The source of this TCR beta chain is a study of T cells in Graves' hyperthyroidism and ophthalmopathy. The study's findings and limits: Blood samples included most of the expanded thyroid clonotypes exceeding 0.001. The model made its ophthalmopathy prediction, and onset followed a median approximately 6 months later.

V lost 3 bases and J 7 bases, leaving 16 bases between the germline ends. Germline V gene sequence: CDR1 SEHNR, CDR2 FQNEAQ (reference sequence). This CDR3 is built from 16 residues. Amplified TCR beta CDR3 regions came from RNA transcripts. Researchers ran a first-round RT-PCR on the TCR CDR3 using the HTBI primer set. In TCRdb, the multiplex PCR reads were re-called with MiXCR into one record per CDR3 protein. The table has about 360,000 distinct CDR3 sequences, around 14% seen once. Graves' hyperthyroidism was deemed stable given no ophthalmopathy progression within 18 months. Fresh peripheral blood, 8 to 10 ml of it, supplied the PBMCs. This clonotype was seen at least ten times. Its antigen remains unknown.

The clonotype was recovered from a woman aged 18-29 years with Graves' hyperthyroidism. The sequencing sample was made of blood. The chain joins TRBV7-9 to TRBJ1-6; D uncertain. The chain's CDR3 is CASSFRGPGENSPLHF. The CDR3 bases are TGTGCCAGCAGCTTTAGAGGGCCCGGCGAGAATTCACCCCTCCACTTT. The variable domain in full, with the rest retrieved from reference TRBV7-9 and TRBJ1-6, is DTGVSQNPRHKITKRGQNVTFRCDPISEHNRLYWYRQTLGQGPEFLTYFQNEAQLEKSRLLSDRFSAERPKGSFSTLEIQRTEQGDSAMYLCASSFRGPGENSPLHFGNGTRLTVT.